Presented here are 19 T cell receptor beta chains from one specimen sequenced in a study of cytomegalovirus exposure and HLA in healthy donors. The PCR made use of 60 Vbeta and 13 Jbeta primers. The table came from immunoSEQ multiplex PCR; TCRdb's copy has only in-frame clones and leaves some out. The sample table includes under 60,000 clones. The sequencing sample was made of PBMCs. The receptor set was obtained from a woman aged 30 to 39 in good health and CMV-seropositive.

The chain uses TRBV7-8 and TRBJ2-1; 7 nucleotides agree with TRBD2. The CDR3 has 15 residues. V lost 4 bases, J lost 7 bases, and 10 bases stayed unmatched. Germline CDR1 is SGHVS and CDR2 is FQNEAQ. The CDR3 sequence is CASSSGTGGVNEQFF. CDR3 DNA sequence: TGTGCCAGCAGCTCCGGGACTGGGGGGGTAAATGAGCAGTTCTTC.

The chain is built from TRBV7-2 and TRBJ2-1; possible D gene TRBD2, 5 bases. With 1 base removed from V and 7 bases from J, the gap between germline ends came to 11 bases. Germline CDR1 is SGHTA and CDR2 is FQGNSA. This CDR3 has 14 amino acids. CDR3 bases: TGTGCCAGCAGCTTAGGGTTGCGGGTAAATGAGCAGTTCTTC. Encoded protein: CASSLGLRVNEQFF. Supplemented by reference TRBV7-2 and TRBJ2-1, the full variable domain reads GAGVSQSPSNKVTEKGKDVELRCDPISGHTALYWYRQSLGQGLEFLIYFQGNSAPDKSGLPSDRFSAERTGGSVSTLTIQRTQQEDSAVYLCASSLGLRVNEQFFGPGTRLTVL.

This chain joins TRBV29-1 and TRBJ2-4; D possibly corresponds to TRBD2 (5 bases). The CDR3 has 11 amino acids. Germline V CDR1 and CDR2: SQVTM, ANQGSEA. Trimming took off 3 bases at V and 8 bases at J, with 8 bases between the two ends. The CDR3: CSVDAGDIQYF. The CDR3 coding sequence is TGCAGCGTTGATGCCGGGGACATTCAGTACTTC. Complete variable domain (other parts from reference TRBV29-1 and TRBJ2-4): SAVISQKPSRDICQRGTSLTIQCQVDSQVTMMFWYRQQPGQSLTLIATANQGSEATYESGFVIDKFPISRPNLTFSTLTVSNMSPEDSSIYLCSVDAGDIQYFGAGTRLSVL.

V is TRBV28 and J is TRBJ2-7, with a weak D call TRBD1 (5 bases). This CDR3 is 14 amino acids long. Germline V lookup: CDR1 MDHEN, CDR2 SYDVKM. Trimming took off 1 base at V and 6 bases at J, with 13 bases between the two ends. The CDR3 DNA sequence: TGTGCCAGCAGTTTATCTACAGGAATGAGCGAGCAGTACTTC. Its protein is CASSLSTGMSEQYF.

The V and J genes are TRBV29-1 and TRBJ2-1; D is unclear. Between the trimmed V and J ends, which lost 6 bases and 8 bases, there was a span of 14 bases. The CDR3 runs to 12 residues. Germline V gives CDR1 SQVTM, CDR2 ANQGSEA. The CDR3 region has the DNA TGCAGCGTGATGGGCAGGTCCGATGAGCAGTTCTTC. This translates into CSVMGRSDEQFF.

The chain recombines TRBV6-5 with TRBJ1-1, with D perhaps TRBD1 (6 bases). V was cut by 2 bases and J by 10 bases, with 14 bases left in between. Germline V gene data show CDR1 as MNHEY and CDR2 as SVGAGI. This CDR3 region has 13 residues. The CDR3 sequence is CASSYRGKGVAFF. The CDR3 DNA reads TGTGCCAGCAGTTACAGGGGGAAAGGGGTAGCTTTCTTT.

The chain has TRBV29-1 and TRBJ2-5; no definite D call. Trimming stripped 4 bases from V and 4 bases from J, with 7 bases between. This CDR3 contains 11 residues. Germline CDR1 reads SQVTM; CDR2 reads ANQGSEA. The CDR3 sequence is CSVAGRETQYF. In DNA, the CDR3 is TGCAGCGTTGCGGGTCGAGAGACCCAGTACTTC.

J is TRBJ1-2 and V is TRBV30; possibly TRBD1 for D (6 bases). The V gene's germline CDR1 is GTSNPN and CDR2 SVGIG (reference sequence). This CDR3 region has 12 residues. Trimming left V 1 base short and J 5 bases short, with 8 bases between. CDR3 sequence: CAWSGQGYGYTF. DNA of the CDR3: TGTGCCTGGAGTGGGCAGGGGTATGGCTACACCTTC.

In nucleotides, the CDR3 is TGTGCCAGTTCAGCGTCCGCGAACACCGGGGAGCTGTTTTTT. Amino acids: CASSASANTGELFF. The chain combines TRBV19 with TRBJ2-2; D not resolved. Germline V gene sequence: CDR1 LNHDA, CDR2 SQIVND (reference sequence). Trimming removed 8 bases from V and 0 bases from J, with 10 bases in between. The CDR3 length is 14 residues.

The rearrangement uses TRBV6-1 and TRBJ2-1; no clear D gene. Trimming removed 2 bases at V and 8 bases at J, with 7 bases between. CDR1 and CDR2 (germline): MNHNS, SASEGT. The CDR3 consists of 12 residues. The CDR3 bases are TGTGCCAGCAGTGAAATAGCAGATGAGCAGTTCTTC. Encoded protein: CASSEIADEQFF.

The chain recombines TRBV19 with TRBJ2-1; a weak D match, TRBD2 (5 bases). The CDR3 sequence is 12 residues long. Trimming stripped 4 bases from V and 7 bases from J, with 8 bases between. Germline CDR1 is LNHDA and CDR2 is SQIVND (reference sequence). The CDR3 sequence is CASSKGGNEQFF. In DNA, the CDR3 is TGTGCCAGTAGTAAGGGCGGGAATGAGCAGTTCTTC.

The gene calls are TRBV18 and TRBJ2-3; D gene unclear. V gave up 3 bases and J gave up 1 base, with 5 bases separating them. The CDR3 spans 13 residues. Germline-derived CDR1 and CDR2 are KGHSH and LQKENI. The CDR3 spells CASSPTGTDTQYF. The CDR3 region has the DNA TGTGCCAGCTCACCTACAGGCACAGATACGCAGTATTTT.

This chain links TRBV5-1 with TRBJ2-1; 7 nucleotides match TRBD1. Germline CDR1 and CDR2: SGHRS and YFSETQ. The CDR3 runs 17 residues. V lost 4 bases, J lost 0 bases, and 10 bases stayed unmatched. The chain's CDR3 is CASSPRPGQSSYNEQFF. CDR3 nucleotides: TGCGCCAGCAGCCCTAGGCCGGGACAGAGCTCCTACAATGAGCAGTTCTTC.

The chain has TRBV5-1 and TRBJ2-1, with 8 nucleotides matching TRBD2. CDR1 is SGHRS and CDR2 is YFSETQ in the germline V gene. J gave up 8 bases and V 5 bases, and 21 bases lay outside the gene matches. The CDR3 totals 18 residues. In nucleotides, the CDR3 is TGCGCCAGCAGGTTTCTCCTGAGATCCTTCGGGAGGGCCGATGAGCAGTTCTTC. Amino acids: CASRFLLRSFGRADEQFF.

The V gene is TRBV30, the J gene TRBJ2-7; D remains unclear. The CDR3 runs to 14 residues. Trimming cost V 0 bases and J 6 bases, with 15 bases left between them. The V gene's germline CDR1 is GTSNPN and CDR2 SVGIG (reference sequence). The CDR3 region has the DNA TGTGCCTGGAGTGTATCCTGGTCTAGTCCCGAGCAGTACTTC. Translated, it gives CAWSVSWSSPEQYF.

V usage is TRBV30 and J usage is TRBJ2-3; 10 nucleotides line up with TRBD2. CDR1 GTSNPN and CDR2 SVGIG come from the germline V gene (reference sequence). The CDR3 covers 15 residues. The J segment lost 2 bases and the V segment lost 1 base, leaving 3 bases of the junction unmatched. CDR3 sequence reads: CAWSEAGGDTDTQYF. The CDR3 bases are TGTGCCTGGAGTGAAGCGGGAGGGGACACAGATACGCAGTATTTT. The variable domain in full, completed from reference TRBV30 and TRBJ2-3, reads SQTIHQWPATLVQPVGSPLSLECTVEGTSNPNLYWYRQAAGRGLQLLFYSVGIGQISSEVPQNLSASRPQDRQFILSSKKLLLSDSGFYLCAWSEAGGDTDTQYFGPGTRLTVL.

V is TRBV30 and J is TRBJ2-3; D gene ambiguous. Looked up from germline, CDR1 is GTSNPN and CDR2 is SVGIG (reference sequence). V lost 3 bases and J lost 2, with 9 bases in between. The CDR3 extends over 13 amino acids. The CDR3: CAWRVGYTDTQYF. CDR3 coding DNA: TGTGCCTGGAGGGTGGGCTACACAGATACGCAGTATTTT.

The CDR3 coding sequence is TGTGCCAGCAGCTGGACTAGCCAAGAGACCCAGTACTTC. Translating it yields CASSWTSQETQYF. The V gene is TRBV7-9, the J gene TRBJ2-5; 7 bases match TRBD2. Trimming at V came to 4 bases and at J to 1 base, leaving 0 bases not matched to a gene. There are 13 residues in the CDR3. Germline V gives CDR1 SEHNR, CDR2 FQNEAQ (reference sequence). The full variable domain, rest sourced from reference TRBV7-9 and TRBJ2-5, is DTGVSQNPRHKITKRGQNVTFRCDPISEHNRLYWYRQTLGQGPEFLTYFQNEAQLEKSRLLSDRFSAERPKGSFSTLEIQRTEQGDSAMYLCASSWTSQETQYFGPGTRLLVL.

The CDR3 loop is CASSRDRYEQYF. CDR3 coding DNA: TGTGCCAGCAGTCGAGACAGATACGAGCAGTACTTC. V usage is TRBV6-5 and J usage is TRBJ2-7; possible D gene TRBD1, 5 bases. V lost 5 bases and J lost 4, with 9 bases in between. The CDR3 is 12 residues long. Germline V gene lookup returns CDR1 MNHEY and CDR2 SVGAGI.